These 11 T cell receptor beta chains originate from one sample sequenced in a study of blood T cells in healthy people across ages. For the second PCR, which ran for about 6 to 11 cycles, a sample-barcoded 5' primer and a J-beta primer mix were used. MiXCR, run by TCRdb on the 5' RACE reads, gives a single entry per CDR3 protein. The data show more than 900,000 distinct CDR3 sequences, under 30% seen once. The same data also went into a second study, on T cells of mothers and their children.

Source material: blood. The receptors were gathered from a girl aged 2 to 10 in good health.

This clonotype has more than one count but fewer than ten. V usage is TRBV19 and J usage is TRBJ1-3; TRBD1 might be the D (6 bases). This CDR3 contains 14 residues. The germline V gene has CDR1 LNHDA and CDR2 SQIVND (reference sequence). Trimming took 8 bases from V and 4 from J, leaving 15 bases between them. For the CDR3, the DNA is TGTGCCAGTCGAGTCGGGGACATCGGAAACACCATATATTTT. Translating it yields CASRVGDIGNTIYF.

This clonotype has more than one count but fewer than ten. The chain has TRBV7-9 and TRBJ1-4; D might be TRBD1 (5 bases). CDR1 and CDR2 (germline): SEHNR, FQNEAQ (reference sequence). Deletions cut 7 bases from V and 0 bases from J, with 12 bases between. The CDR3 is made up of 15 amino acids. The CDR3 DNA is TGTGCCAGCACCCCCAAAGGGGCAACTAATGAAAAACTGTTTTTT. As protein: CASTPKGATNEKLFF.

This chain uses TRBV10-3 with TRBJ2-5; 7 nucleotides agree with TRBD1. The junction had 4 bases not matched to a gene; V was cut back by 5 bases and J by 1 base. Germline V gives CDR1 ENHRY, CDR2 SYGVKD. There are 14 residues in the CDR3. CDR3 DNA sequence: TGTGCCATCAGTCGACAGGGATCCCAAGAGACCCAGTACTTC. Its protein product is CAISRQGSQETQYF.

The rearrangement joins TRBV7-9 to TRBJ2-5; 8 nucleotides line up with TRBD1. The end of the DNA fits TRBJ2-7 better, so the J call may be wrong. The CDR3 is 14 amino acids. Germline V gene lookup returns CDR1 SEHNR and CDR2 FQNEAQ (reference sequence). The chain's CDR3 is CASGSGQETYEQYF. CDR3 in DNA: TGTGCCAGCGGATCGGGACAGGAAACCTACGAGCAGTACTTC.

This clonotype came up a few times. The rearrangement joins TRBV4-1 to TRBJ2-1, with a possible D match to TRBD1 (5 bases). Germline CDR1 and CDR2: MGHRA and YSYEKL. The CDR3 totals 14 residues. With 1 base removed from V and 6 bases from J, the gap between germline ends came to 10 bases. The CDR3, as DNA: TGCGCCAGCAGCCAAGGGGGTAGGGGCAATGAGCAGTTCTTC. Its translation: CASSQGGRGNEQFF.

This sequence joins TRBV7-2 and TRBJ2-6, with D possibly called TRBD1 or TRBD2 (5 bases each). CDR3 length: 16 residues. The germline CDR1 and CDR2 sequences are SGHTA and FQGNSA. V was trimmed by 2 bases and J by 0 bases, leaving 8 bases between them. CDR3 DNA sequence: TGTGCCAGCAGCTTATCCGGGACCTCTGGGGCCAACGTCCTGACTTTC. Translation: CASSLSGTSGANVLTF.

The J gene is TRBJ2-3, the V gene TRBV4-2, with 10 bases that match TRBD2. Per the germline V gene, CDR1 is LGHNA and CDR2 is YNFKEQ. The J segment lost 1 base and the V segment lost 3 bases, leaving 4 bases of the junction unmatched. The CDR3 has 16 residues. CDR3 nucleotide sequence: TGTGCCAGCAGCCACCTAGGGACTAGCGGCACAGATACGCAGTATTTT. This encodes CASSHLGTSGTDTQYF.

This clonotype turned up a few times. V and J are TRBV7-2 and TRBJ2-5; possible D gene TRBD2, 6 bases. This CDR3 contains 17 residues. V was cut by 3 bases and J by 5 bases, with 22 bases left in between. Germline V CDR1 and CDR2: SGHTA, FQGNSA. CDR3 amino acids: CASSFVLGLAPRETQYF. The CDR3 DNA is TGTGCCAGCAGCTTTGTTTTAGGGCTAGCGCCCCGCGAGACCCAGTACTTC.

With regard to this clonotype: A junction end diverges from the germline sequence, so it may reflect a read error. The chain uses TRBV6-2 or TRBV6-3 and TRBJ1-6, with TRBD1 matching 8 bases. The germline V gene encodes CDR1 MNHEY and CDR2 SVGEGT. CDR3 size: 15 residues. The CDR3 sequence is CASKFGRGRNSALHF. The CDR3 DNA is TGTGCCAGCAAATTCGGCAGGGGGCGGAATTCAGCCCTCCACTTT.

The chain has TRBV20-1 and TRBJ2-2; 12 bases fit TRBD2. Germline lookup yields CDR1 DFQATT and CDR2 SNEGSKA (reference sequence). CDR3 length: 17 residues. Unmatched junction bases numbered 11, after V lost 3 bases and J lost 6 bases. This CDR3 is CSARIYSLAGGPGELFF. The CDR3 nucleotides read TGCAGTGCTAGGATTTACAGCCTAGCGGGGGGGCCCGGGGAGCTGTTTTTT.

This rearrangement joins TRBV27 to TRBJ2-5; 10 nucleotides align to TRBD2. Looked up from germline, CDR1 is MNHEY and CDR2 is SMNVEV (reference sequence). V shed 8 bases and J 1 base; nucleotides not matched to a gene: 13. The CDR3 contains 17 residues. This chain's CDR3 is CASGPLGLAGGQETQYF. Here the CDR3 DNA reads TGTGCCAGCGGCCCCCTCGGGTTAGCGGGGGGCCAAGAGACCCAGTACTTC.